Below, 9 T cell receptor beta chains from the same sample are listed, as sequenced in a study of post-analysis software for immune sequencing data. Whole-study results and caveats: The study found TRBV5-6, TRBV5-1 and TRBV20-1 among five TRBV segments more frequent in patients than controls.

For these TCRs, the target antigens are not known. TCR beta libraries were prepared from cDNA with unique molecular identifiers. TCRdb recomputed calls from the PCR reads with MiXCR, one row per CDR3 protein. The sample contains around 190,000 distinct CDR3 sequences, over 25% of which appear only once. The specimen sequenced was blood. The receptors shown here come from a girl between 2 and 17 years old with multiple sclerosis.

This clonotype was seen ten or more times. This chain uses TRBV9 with TRBJ2-3, with a tentative D call TRBD1 (6 bases). The germline CDR1 and CDR2 sequences are SGDLS and YYNGEE. The CDR3 runs to 14 residues. Deletions cut 4 bases from V and 1 base from J, with 10 bases between. The CDR3 nucleotides are TGTGCCAGCAGCCCGAGGACAGGCACAGATACGCAGTATTTT. As protein: CASSPRTGTDTQYF.

This clonotype turned up a few times. The V gene is TRBV6-2 or TRBV6-3, the J gene TRBJ1-2; 7 bases are shared with TRBD1. After removal of 7 bases from V and 4 bases from J, the junction contained 3 bases not matched to a gene. Germline values: CDR1 MNHEY, CDR2 SVGEGT. The CDR3 extends over 12 amino acids. The CDR3 DNA reads as TGTGCCAGCACCGGGACAGTCTATGGCTACACCTTC. The encoded protein is CASTGTVYGYTF.

This chain joins TRBV6-6 and TRBJ2-5, with D hard to call. The V end was cut by 2 bases, the J end by 2 bases, with 12 bases between. This CDR3 contains 15 residues. Germline V lookup: CDR1 MNHNY, CDR2 SVGAGI (reference sequence). CDR3 region: CASSYGSARQETQYF. The CDR3, as DNA: TGTGCCAGCAGTTACGGCTCGGCCCGGCAAGAGACCCAGTACTTC.

Many counts were recorded for this clonotype. The chain is built from TRBV28 and TRBJ2-1; no firm D call. The CDR3 runs 11 residues. The germline V gene has CDR1 MDHEN and CDR2 SYDVKM. Trimming shortened V by 7 bases and J by 4 bases, and 5 bases separated the two germline ends. The CDR3 DNA reads TGTGCCAGCAATACTTACAATGAGCAGTTCTTC. Translation: CASNTYNEQFF.

The chain has TRBV11-2 and TRBJ1-4, with 9 bases that match TRBD1. This CDR3 comprises 15 residues. Germline CDR1 and CDR2: SGHAT and FQNNGV. V shed 4 bases and J 7 bases; nucleotides not matched to a gene: 7. The CDR3 nucleotides read TGTGCCAGCAGCTACTACAGGGGGCGAGGTGAAAAACTGTTTTTT. This encodes CASSYYRGRGEKLFF. Combining the CDR3 with reference TRBV11-2 and TRBJ1-4 gives the whole variable domain EAGVAQSPRYKIIEKRQSVAFWCNPISGHATLYWYQQILGQGPKLLIQFQNNGVVDDSQLPKDRFSAERLKGVDSTLKIQPAKLEDSAVYLCASSYYRGRGEKLFFGSGTQLSVL.

This chain links TRBV6-5 with TRBJ2-5; D not certain. The CDR3 runs 13 residues. Trimming removed 5 bases at V and 3 bases at J, with 10 bases between. Germline V lookup: CDR1 MNHEY, CDR2 SVGAGI. As DNA, the CDR3 is TGTGCCAGCAGTCCCCCCCCCGAAGAGACCCAGTACTTC. Protein product: CASSPPPEETQYF.

This clonotype was observed many times. This sequence joins TRBV6-5 and TRBJ1-2; 8 bases align to TRBD1. Germline trimming cut 7 bases from V and 4 bases from J; bases unmatched to any gene: 2. The CDR3 spans 12 residues. Germline CDR1 MNHEY, CDR2 SVGAGI. CDR3 nucleotides: TGTGCCAGCACCCAGGGGGCCTATGGCTACACCTTC. Encoded protein: CASTQGAYGYTF.

There are a few counts of this clonotype. The genes are TRBV5-6 and TRBJ2-7; 11 nucleotides line up with TRBD2. V was clipped by 1 base and J by 0 bases; unmatched bases: 3. Germline V CDR1 and CDR2: SGHDT, YYEEEE. The CDR3 length is 16 residues. This CDR3 reads CASSLSSGGSSYEQYF. The CDR3, as DNA: TGTGCCAGCAGCTTGTCTAGCGGGGGGTCCTCCTACGAGCAGTACTTC.

This clonotype was recorded many times. The J gene is TRBJ2-1, the V gene TRBV7-2; D gene ambiguous. V was pared by 2 bases and J by 7 bases, with 15 bases between. This CDR3 comprises 15 residues. Germline CDR1 and CDR2: SGHTA and FQGNSA. In DNA form, the CDR3 reads TGTGCCAGCAGCTTATGGAAGGGCCCAGTAAATGAGCAGTTCTTC. This translates into CASSLWKGPVNEQFF.